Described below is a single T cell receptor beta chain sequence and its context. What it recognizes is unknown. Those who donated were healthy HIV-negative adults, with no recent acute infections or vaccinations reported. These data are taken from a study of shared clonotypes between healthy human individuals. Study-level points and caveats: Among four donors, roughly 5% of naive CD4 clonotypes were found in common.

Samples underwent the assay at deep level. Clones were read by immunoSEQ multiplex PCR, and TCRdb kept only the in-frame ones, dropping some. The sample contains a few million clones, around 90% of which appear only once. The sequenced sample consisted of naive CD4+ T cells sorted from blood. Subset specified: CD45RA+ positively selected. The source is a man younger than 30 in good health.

CDR3 nucleotides: TGTGCCTGGAGTGGGGAGGGGGTCAGATCTGGAAACACCATATATTTT. It encodes CAWSGEGVRSGNTIYF. The chain combines TRBV30 with TRBJ1-3, with D perhaps matching TRBD1 (6 bases). Germline values: CDR1 GTSNPN, CDR2 SVGIG (reference sequence). The CDR3 has 16 residues. The germline V and J ends were trimmed by 1 base and 1 base, with 14 bases remaining between them.